This T cell receptor beta chain was identified in a study of technical replicates of blood from several donors. Germline V gene data show CDR1 as SNHLY and CDR2 as FYNNEI. The ends were cut back, 3 bases at V and 2 bases at J, with 12 bases in the middle. The CDR3 loop spans 15 amino acids. Only in-frame clones appear in the TCRdb table, and some are missing; sequencing was by immunoSEQ multiplex PCR. This table holds tens of thousands of clones, around 93% found once. The sequence was obtained from a human donor in good health. The J gene is TRBJ2-3, the V gene TRBV2, with TRBD2 as a possible D gene (5 bases). The sample consisted of T cells isolated from PBMCs. The CDR3 loop reads CASSDGGWNTDTQYF. DNA of the CDR3: TGTGCCAGCAGTGACGGAGGCTGGAACACAGATACGCAGTATTTT.